The source of this T cell receptor beta chain is a study of T cell changes during pregnancy in multiple sclerosis (dated by TCRdb to the late 2010s). About the investigation overall: Changes in the T cell repertoire over the course of pregnancy were examined in this study in women with multiple sclerosis.

With regard to this clone: Its antigen is still unknown. Per-base qualities were not stored, and no clone one base away is much larger.

The library relied on the immunoSEQ multiplex PCR assay. TCRdb provides this immuneACCESS table in a form limited to in-frame rearrangements. Some clones are lacking; in checked studies, under half of them reflect an unresolved V gene, and why the rest are absent is not known. This sample is represented by about 85,000 clones; approximately 89% of them were singletons. The top ten clonotypes cover 2.5% to 3% of the sample. The receptor was isolated from a female donor with multiple sclerosis, enrolled in a pregnancy study. This specimen consisted of peripheral blood, obtained in the first trimester of pregnancy.

The CDR3 region has the sequence CASSLSRDAETQYF. In nucleotides, the sequence is TGTGCCAGCAGTTTAAGCCGGGATGCGGAGACCCAGTACTTC. The chain joins TRBV28 to TRBJ2-5; matching of 5 bases hints at TRBD2 as the D gene. For CDR1 and CDR2, the germline V gene lists MDHEN and SYDVKM. Including cysteine and phenylalanine, the CDR3 has 14 amino acids. The DNA shown is the 42-base CDR3, in frame from base 1. V and J lose 2 bases and 5 bases, and a span of 12 bases separates them.